A selection of T cell receptor beta chains follows, all from one sample in a study of breast tumors, draining lymph nodes, adjacent tissues. MiXCR, applied by TCRdb to the multiplex PCR reads, yields one record per CDR3 protein. This repertoire shows about 270,000 distinct CDR3 sequences, 30% found once; its top ten account for about 1.2%. Sequencing was carried out using axillary lymph node tissue. These receptors all come from a female donor with breast cancer. Some clones in this sample may be carry-over from other donors' samples. Each CDR3 is given with its conserved first and last residue. The order of the fields is clone size, D gene, J gene, V gene, CDR3 protein, CDR3 DNA. A D gene is named only where the DNA matches it firmly. Clone size appears in some rows only: once, few, many, or a class for an expanded clone.

NA | NA | TRBJ1-2 | TRBV6-2/TRBV6-3 | CASSYSRSVSGGYTF | TGTGCCAGCAGTTACTCGAGATCTGTATCGGGAGGCTACACCTTC
NA | NA | TRBJ2-3 | TRBV7-2 | CASSLAGRRNEQYF | TGTGCCAGCAGCTTAGCGGGACGCCGTAATGAGCAGTATTTT
many | NA | TRBJ2-2 | TRBV10-2 | CASSELDTGELFF | TGCGCCAGCAGTGAATTGGACACCGGGGAGCTGTTTTTT
many | TRBD1 | TRBJ1-2 | TRBV10-2 | CASQTGTGTGYTF | TGCGCCAGTCAAACCGGGACAGGGACCGGCTACACCTTC
many | NA | TRBJ2-1 | TRBV4-1 | CASSPRPRNNEQFF | TGCGCCAGCAGCCCTCGACCTAGGAACAATGAGCAGTTCTTC
many | TRBD2 | TRBJ2-1 | TRBV20-1 | CSVLAASYNEQFF | TGCAGTGTACTAGCGGCTTCCTACAATGAGCAGTTCTTC
many | TRBD2 | TRBJ2-2 | TRBV19 | CASKIASGRVSGELFF | TGTGCCAGTAAGATAGCTAGCGGGAGGGTAAGCGGGGAGCTGTTTTTT
many | TRBD2 | TRBJ2-3 | TRBV20-1 | CSARGSLTSGKTDTQYF | TGCAGTGCTAGGGGGTCCTTGACTAGCGGGAAGACAGATACGCAGTATTTT
many | TRBD1 | TRBJ2-6 | TRBV9 | CASSVGSGQGASGANVLTF | TGTGCCAGCAGCGTCGGATCGGGACAGGGGGCGTCTGGGGCCAACGTCCTGACTTTC
NA | NA | TRBJ2-2 | TRBV29-1 | CSSRYGSPTGELFF | TGCAGCTCCCGTTACGGGAGCCCCACCGGGGAGCTGTTTTTT
many | TRBD1 | TRBJ1-2 | TRBV20-1 | CSATVPGQGADGYTF | TGCAGTGCCACGGTCCCGGGACAGGGGGCCGATGGCTACACCTTC
many | NA | TRBJ1-2 | TRBV4-1 | CASSQDSAGANYGYTF | TGCGCCAGCAGCCAAGATTCGGCGGGGGCTAACTATGGCTACACCTTC
many | NA | TRBJ1-4 | TRBV3-1 | CASSHHSEFLKLFF | TGTGCCAGCAGCCACCATTCCGAGTTTTTAAAACTGTTTTTT
many | NA | TRBJ2-7 | TRBV3-1 | CASSHGAYEQYF | TGTGCCAGCAGTCACGGAGCCTACGAGCAGTACTTC
many | TRBD2 | TRBJ2-2 | TRBV7-2 | CAASSGRYSGELFF | TGTGCCGCGTCTAGCGGGAGATATTCCGGGGAGCTGTTTTTT
NA | NA | TRBJ1-3 | TRBV2 | CDSSFYICSARSSGNTIYF | NA
NA | NA | TRBJ2-5 | TRBV30 | CAWSVSGGETQYF | TGTGCCTGGAGTGTATCTGGGGGAGAGACCCAGTACTTC
many | NA | TRBJ1-4 | TRBV2 | CASSEVAPATNEKLFF | TGTGCCAGCAGTGAAGTGGCCCCCGCAACTAATGAAAAACTGTTTTTT
many | NA | TRBJ1-4 | TRBV7-8 | CASSLGVVGEKLFF | TGTGCCAGCAGCTTAGGGGTCGTAGGGGAAAAACTGTTTTTT
many | TRBD2 | TRBJ2-1 | TRBV6-6 | CASNRMELANYNEQFF | TGTGCCAGCAACAGGATGGAACTAGCGAATTACAATGAGCAGTTCTTC